Listed below are T cell receptor beta chains from one sample, sequenced in a study of cytomegalovirus exposure and HLA in healthy donors. Here immunoSEQ multiplex PCR was the method, and the copy in TCRdb shows in-frame clones only, minus some. The sample has roughly 170,000 clones, roughly 88% seen once. Sequencing was done on a sample of PBMCs. These TCRs come from a girl under 10 years old in good health and CMV-seropositive. Both conserved end residues are trimmed from each CDR3.

J gene,V gene,CDR3 protein
TRBJ2-7,TRBV6-6,ASSGTGTTVNEQY
TRBJ1-1,TRBV2,ASSEALRGTEAF
TRBJ2-7,TRBV13,ASSPRPSGNYEQY
TRBJ2-3,TRBV30,AWSFELTDTQY
TRBJ1-4,TRBV5-6,ASSKGGRGREKLF
TRBJ2-7,TRBV4-1,ASSQGQGVYEQY
TRBJ1-2,TRBV19,ASTIGEIYGYT
TRBJ2-1,TRBV6-6,ASRLAGVNEQF
TRBJ1-2,TRBV27,ASSLEGTGGGYGYT
TRBJ1-4,TRBV28,ASSRTAANEKLF
TRBJ1-1,TRBV9,ASSAVMNTEAF
TRBJ1-1,TRBV13,ASSLGDRVSGEAF
TRBJ2-2,TRBV6-1,AIREINTGELF
TRBJ2-1,TRBV4-2,ASSLELAGGVNEQF
TRBJ2-3,TRBV4-1,ASSQGWGGGASDTQY
TRBJ2-3,TRBV21-1,ASSKVSAGGTQIDTQY
TRBJ1-2,TRBV29-1,SVKRGFFNADYGYT
TRBJ2-1,TRBV6-1,ASSEIRAGGYNEQF
TRBJ2-7,TRBV11-2,ASSPSSRGNYEQY
TRBJ1-4,TRBV6-1,ASTGATNEKLF
TRBJ1-1,TRBV28,ASSLSDTEAF
TRBJ2-7,TRBV19,ASSRQNSYEQY
TRBJ2-2,TRBV19,ASRPTGNTGELF
TRBJ1-3,TRBV7-8,ASSPRENTIY
TRBJ1-2,TRBV29-1,SVWALYGYT
TRBJ2-2,TRBV30,AWSFYPGLNTGELF